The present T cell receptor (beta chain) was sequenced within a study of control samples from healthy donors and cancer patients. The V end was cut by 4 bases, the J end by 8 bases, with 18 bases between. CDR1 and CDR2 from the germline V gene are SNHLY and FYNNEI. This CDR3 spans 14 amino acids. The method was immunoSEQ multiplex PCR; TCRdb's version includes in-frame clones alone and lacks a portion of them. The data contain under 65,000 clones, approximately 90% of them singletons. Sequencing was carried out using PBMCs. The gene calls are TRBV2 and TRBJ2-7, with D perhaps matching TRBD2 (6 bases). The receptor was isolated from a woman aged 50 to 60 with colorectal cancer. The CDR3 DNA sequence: TGTGCCAGCAGTGTTGCGGGACGGGCTTGGCAGCAGTACTTC. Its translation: CASSVAGRAWQQYF.